This TCR beta chain was recovered during a study of blood T cell repertoires in COVID-19. Turning to the study itself: Specimens from acute and convalescent COVID-19 originated in the United States, Italy and Spain. T cells, B-cell-depleted T cells, or PBMCs supplied cDNA or gDNA.

Using immunoSEQ multiplex PCR, the repertoire was profiled, and TCRdb retains in-frame clones only, with some absent. The sample lists over 200,000 clones; just under 90% were seen once. The CDR3 runs to 14 residues. Germline V CDR1 and CDR2: SGDLS, YYNGEE. V was clipped by 4 bases and J by 5 bases, with 16 bases between them. Those enrolled, adults aged roughly 18 to 100 years, came from around 25 US areas. This receptor was taken from a woman aged 25 to 39 with acute COVID-19. The J gene is TRBJ2-7, the V gene TRBV9, with D possibly being TRBD2 (5 bases). Material: PBMCs or T cells enriched from blood (not recorded which). This chain's CDR3 is CASSPPGGLHEQYF. CDR3 sequence (DNA): TGTGCCAGCAGCCCCCCAGGAGGTCTCCACGAGCAGTACTTC.